This T cell receptor (beta chain) stems from a study of blood T cell repertoires in COVID-19 (dated by TCRdb to about 2020). Notes on the research overall: Samples from collaborators originated in the United States, Italy and Spain and spanned both the acute and convalescent phases of COVID-19. The prospective study material was composed of cDNA or gDNA derived from T cells, B-cell-depleted T cells, or PBMCs. Subjects who had been exposed to COVID-19, were actively infected with it, or had recovered from it provided the deeply sampled blood TCRbeta repertoires that made up the dataset. The repertoires were released in a freely available public database intended as a resource for research on the immune response to SARS-CoV-2. The samples were drawn from the first 160 participants of the ongoing ImmuneRACE study and from some 1,300 subjects provided by 6 global collaborators. A de-identified subject ID, COVID-19 status, age in years and sex were almost always included in the sample metadata. HLA class I and class II types, where available, came from metadata supplied by the sample provider rather than from assay-based typing.

From the cysteine up to the phenylalanine, the CDR3 has a length of 14 residues. Here the CDR3 DNA is all that survives: 42 bases in frame from base 1. According to the germline V gene (reference sequence), CDR1 reads SEHNR and CDR2 reads FQNEAQ. V and J are trimmed by 5 bases and 2 bases, and the gene matches miss 3 bases of the junction. Study-level results and caveats: The quantity of clinical and demographic metadata differed by source and by participant and was supplied without curation.

Concerning this clone: Its binding antigen is unknown. Base qualities are not provided; no much larger clone lies one nucleotide away.

TCRbeta CDR3 regions were amplified from genomic DNA using the immunoSEQ Assay, a bias-controlled multiplex PCR. Processing in the source paper ran as follows. Within the assay, amplification of reference gene primers was used to estimate how many nucleated cells each sample contained. To quantify the absolute abundance of each unique TCRbeta CDR3 rearrangement, sequence reads were collapsed and filtered. For each sample, productive Simpson clonality was calculated as the square root of Simpson's diversity index across productive rearrangements. Held by TCRdb, this immuneACCESS table contains in-frame sequences only and omits some clones. Under half of the omission traces to an unresolved V gene where checked; the cause of the rest is unknown. For V, J and clone size, that table is used; D and trimming come from the DNA. Counted in this sample were about 160,000 clones; 70% to 90% of them appeared once. About 0.95% of the sample belongs to the ten largest clones.

Whole blood was collected in K2EDTA tubes by collaborating institutions according to the institutions' own protocols. For TCRbeta analysis, collaborator samples were shipped as frozen whole blood, as isolated PBMCs, or as DNA extracted from either sample type. Sequencing was carried out using peripheral blood. Recombination connected TRBV7-9 to TRBJ2-7; a stretch of 10 junction bases matches TRBD1. This clonotype originated in a man aged 40-49 years with acute or convalescent COVID-19. The nucleotide sequence is TGTGCCAGCAGCCTAGGACAGGGGGCCTACGAGCAGTACTTC. It specifies CASSLGQGAYEQYF.